This T cell receptor (beta chain) is drawn from a study of OX40 agonist ivuxolimab in advanced cancers. Study information: Of mixed ages from roughly 23 to 80 and averaging about 56 years, the group was roughly 85% male.

The CDR3 is 14 residues long. Germline CDR1 is SGHRS and CDR2 is YFSETQ. J gave up 8 bases and V 4 bases, and 6 bases lay outside the gene matches. TCRdb's copy holds only in-frame clones and misses some; the assay was immunoSEQ multiplex PCR. The table records about 38,000 clones, 60% to 85% of them present only once. This chain joins TRBV5-1 and TRBJ1-4, with TRBD1 matching over 9 bases. This specimen consisted of CD4+ or CD8+ T cells sorted from blood, obtained in a trial of the OX40 agonist ivuxolimab. This receptor was obtained from an adult with an advanced solid tumor such as melanoma, head and neck, liver or kidney cancer. CDR3 residues: CASSKGQGREKLFF. For the CDR3, the DNA is TGCGCCAGCAGCAAAGGACAGGGGAGGGAAAAACTGTTTTTT. Full variable domain (missing parts from reference TRBV5-1 and TRBJ1-4): KAGVTQTPRYLIKTRGQQVTLSCSPISGHRSVSWYQQTPGQGLQFLFEYFSETQRNKGNFPGRFSGRQFSNSRSEMNVSTLELGDSALYLCASSKGQGREKLFFGSGTQLSVL.